This T cell receptor (beta chain) was recorded in a study of low-dose radiotherapy and immunotherapy resistance in tumors. The time point is: before trial treatment. Donors received a regimen that comprised nivolumab, ipilimumab, aspirin, low-dose cyclophosphamide and low-dose radiotherapy. This CDR3 has 16 amino acids. The germline V gene has CDR1 MNHEY and CDR2 SVGEGT. With 0 bases removed from V and 2 bases from J, the gap between germline ends came to 8 bases. This clonotype showed up many times. Both TCRalpha and TCRbeta chains were reverse transcribed with V-gene-specific primers. Amplification, which lasted roughly 22 PCR cycles, used a constant-region primer and V-primer adapter to amplify TCRs. TCRdb redid the calling of the reads with MiXCR, one entry per CDR3 protein. The sample includes 80,000 to 95,000 distinct CDR3 sequences, 9.4% of them seen just once.

The source of this sequence is a male donor with prostate cancer. The gene calls are TRBV6-2 or TRBV6-3 and TRBJ2-6; possible D gene TRBD1, 5 bases. Sequencing was performed on PBMCs, taken before treatment. CDR3 in DNA: TGTGCCAGCAGTTACTCTGTGGGGCCTGGGGCCAACGTCCTGACTTTC. This sequence encodes CASSYSVGPGANVLTF.